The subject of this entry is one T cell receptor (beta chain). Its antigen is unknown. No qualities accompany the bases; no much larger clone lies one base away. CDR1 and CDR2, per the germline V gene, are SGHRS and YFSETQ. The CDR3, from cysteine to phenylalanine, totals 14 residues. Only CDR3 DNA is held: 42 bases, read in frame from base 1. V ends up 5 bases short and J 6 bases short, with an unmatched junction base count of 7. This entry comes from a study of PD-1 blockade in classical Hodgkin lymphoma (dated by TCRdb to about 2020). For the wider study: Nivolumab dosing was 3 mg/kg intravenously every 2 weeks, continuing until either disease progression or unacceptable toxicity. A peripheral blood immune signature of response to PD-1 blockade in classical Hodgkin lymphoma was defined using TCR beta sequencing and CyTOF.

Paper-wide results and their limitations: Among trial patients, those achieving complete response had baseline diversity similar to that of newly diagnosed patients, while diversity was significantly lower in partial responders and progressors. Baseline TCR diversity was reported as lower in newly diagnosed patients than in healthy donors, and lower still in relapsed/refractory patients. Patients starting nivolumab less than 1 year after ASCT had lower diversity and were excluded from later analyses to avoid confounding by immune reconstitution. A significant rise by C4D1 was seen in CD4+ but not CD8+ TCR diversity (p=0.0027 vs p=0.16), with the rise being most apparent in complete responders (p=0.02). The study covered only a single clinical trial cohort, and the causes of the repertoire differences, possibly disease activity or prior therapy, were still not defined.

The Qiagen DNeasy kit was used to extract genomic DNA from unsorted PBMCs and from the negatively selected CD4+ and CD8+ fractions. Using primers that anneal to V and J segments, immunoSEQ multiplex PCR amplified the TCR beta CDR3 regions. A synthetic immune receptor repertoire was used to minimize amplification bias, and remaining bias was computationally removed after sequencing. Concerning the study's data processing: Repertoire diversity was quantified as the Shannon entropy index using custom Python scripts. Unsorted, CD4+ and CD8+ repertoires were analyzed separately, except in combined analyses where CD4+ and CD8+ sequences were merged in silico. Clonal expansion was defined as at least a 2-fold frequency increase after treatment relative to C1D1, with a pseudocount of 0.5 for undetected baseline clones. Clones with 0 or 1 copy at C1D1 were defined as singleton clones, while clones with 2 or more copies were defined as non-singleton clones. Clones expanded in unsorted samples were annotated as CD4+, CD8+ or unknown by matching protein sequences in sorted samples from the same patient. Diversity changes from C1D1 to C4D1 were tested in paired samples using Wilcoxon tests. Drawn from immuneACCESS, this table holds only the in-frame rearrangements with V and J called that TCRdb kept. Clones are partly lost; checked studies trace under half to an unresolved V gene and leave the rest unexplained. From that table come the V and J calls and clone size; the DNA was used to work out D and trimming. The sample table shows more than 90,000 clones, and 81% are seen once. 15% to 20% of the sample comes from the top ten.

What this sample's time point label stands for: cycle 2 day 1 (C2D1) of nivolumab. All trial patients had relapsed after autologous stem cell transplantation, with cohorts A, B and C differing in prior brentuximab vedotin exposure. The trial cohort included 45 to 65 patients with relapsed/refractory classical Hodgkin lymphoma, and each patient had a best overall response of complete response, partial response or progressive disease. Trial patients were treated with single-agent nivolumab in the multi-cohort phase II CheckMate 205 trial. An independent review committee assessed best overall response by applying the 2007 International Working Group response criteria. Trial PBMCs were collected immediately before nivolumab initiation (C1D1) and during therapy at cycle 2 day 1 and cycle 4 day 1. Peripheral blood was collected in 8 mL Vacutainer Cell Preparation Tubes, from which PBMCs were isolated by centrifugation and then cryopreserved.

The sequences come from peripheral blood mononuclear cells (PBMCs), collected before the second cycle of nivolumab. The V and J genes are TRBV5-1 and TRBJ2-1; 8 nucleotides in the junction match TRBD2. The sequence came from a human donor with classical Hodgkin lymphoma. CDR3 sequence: CASRVTAGANEQFF. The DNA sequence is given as TGCGCCAGCAGGGTAACAGCGGGAGCCAATGAGCAGTTCTTC.